The 22 T cell receptor beta chains given below trace back to one sample, sequenced in a study of T cell responses to AZD1222 COVID-19 vaccine. The repertoire was sequenced with immunoSEQ multiplex PCR; TCRdb's copy has only in-frame clones and lacks some. Among more than 100,000 clones listed, 88% were seen once. Source: peripheral blood, taken on day 0 of AZD1222 vaccination. These receptors were collected from an adult in good health.

The V gene is TRBV11-2, the J gene TRBJ1-1; 7 bases align to TRBD1. V lost 0 bases and J lost 5; bases outside the gene matches: 6. The CDR3 spans 15 residues. CDR1 SGHAT and CDR2 FQNNGV come from the germline V gene. The DNA of the CDR3 is TGTGCCAGCAGCTTAGATAGGGCAGGGGGTACTGAAGCTTTCTTT. Translating gives CASSLDRAGGTEAFF.

The V gene is TRBV19, the J gene TRBJ2-1, with D possibly being TRBD2 (7 bases). The CDR3 loop spans 14 amino acids. Deletions cut 7 bases from V and 15 bases from J, with 25 bases between. Germline loops: CDR1 LNHDA, CDR2 SQIVND (reference sequence). The CDR3 sequence is CASTPAGAGSSRFF. The CDR3 coding sequence is TGTGCCAGTACCCCGGCGGGGGCGGGCTCCTCGCGGTTCTTC.

This sequence joins TRBV19 and TRBJ2-3; 12 nucleotides match TRBD2. Trimming at V came to 10 bases and at J to 3 bases, leaving 5 bases not matched to a gene. Per germline, CDR1 LNHDA and CDR2 SQIVND (reference sequence). The CDR3 runs 14 residues. CDR3 bases: TGTGCCATCGCGACTAGCGGGAGTACAGATACGCAGTATTTT. As protein: CAIATSGSTDTQYF.

The chain uses TRBV5-8 and TRBJ2-1, with D tentatively TRBD1 or TRBD2 (5 bases each). Between the trimmed V and J ends, which lost 2 bases and 7 bases, there was a span of 16 bases. The CDR3 totals 15 residues. Germline CDR1 and CDR2: SGHTS and YDEGEE. The DNA for the CDR3 is TGTGCCAGCAGCTTCGGGGTAGCCCAGGGTAATGAGCAGTTCTTC. This encodes CASSFGVAQGNEQFF.

V is TRBV30 and J is TRBJ1-2; tentatively, D is TRBD1 (5 bases). Germline V lookup: CDR1 GTSNPN, CDR2 SVGIG (reference sequence). V was shortened by 1 base and J by 2 bases, with 8 bases between the two germline ends. The CDR3 has 13 residues. The DNA for the CDR3 is TGTGCCTGGAGTGGGGACCACAACTATGGCTACACCTTC. Protein sequence: CAWSGDHNYGYTF.

The rearrangement links TRBV11-2 to TRBJ1-4; D is undetermined. V dropped 0 bases and J dropped 5 bases, with 10 bases sitting between them. The CDR3 has 15 residues. Germline V gives CDR1 SGHAT, CDR2 FQNNGV. As DNA, the CDR3 is TGTGCCAGCAGCTTAGATAGGACCCCAAATGAAAAACTGTTTTTT. It codes for CASSLDRTPNEKLFF.

The chain combines TRBV15 with TRBJ1-5; possible D gene TRBD1, 5 bases. The CDR3 extends over 18 amino acids. Germline-derived CDR1 and CDR2 are LNHNV and YYDKDF (reference sequence). V lost 1 base and J 1 base, leaving 17 bases between the germline ends. This CDR3 reads CATSRGALAGQSNQPQHF. CDR3 DNA sequence: TGTGCCACCAGCAGAGGTGCGTTGGCAGGGCAGAGCAATCAGCCCCAGCATTTT.

This rearrangement joins TRBV3-1 (or the pseudogene TRBV3-2) to TRBJ1-1, with a weak D call TRBD1 (5 bases). Germline V gives CDR1 LGHDT, CDR2 YNNKEL (reference sequence). Trimming left V 3 bases short and J 0 bases short, with 8 bases between. This CDR3 spans 14 amino acids. CDR3 nucleotides: TGTGCCAGCAGCCAGCAAGGGGTGAACACTGAAGCTTTCTTT. Translating gives CASSQQGVNTEAFF.

The chain employs TRBV6-2 or TRBV6-3 and TRBJ2-1, with D uncertain. This CDR3 has 12 residues. Trimming left V 2 bases short and J 10 bases short, with 9 bases between. From germline, CDR1 is MNHEY and CDR2 SVGEGT. The CDR3 DNA follows: TGTGCCAGCAGTTACCCGGCCCAGGAGCAGTTCTTC. Its translation: CASSYPAQEQFF.

This rearrangement joins TRBV4-1 to TRBJ2-3, with unresolved D. The CDR3 has 14 residues. The germline CDR1 and CDR2 sequences are MGHRA and YSYEKL. V was shortened by 2 bases and J by 6 bases, with 12 bases between the two germline ends. The CDR3 loop reads CASSQNPPRDTQYF. CDR3 DNA sequence: TGCGCCAGCAGCCAAAATCCACCGCGGGATACGCAGTATTTT.

This clone was seen repeatedly, ten times or more. The rearrangement links TRBV7-2 to TRBJ2-3, with 11 bases that match TRBD2. CDR1 SGHTA and CDR2 FQGNSA come from the germline V gene. V shed 3 bases and J 0 bases; nucleotides not matched to a gene: 11. The CDR3 spans 19 residues. CDR3 DNA: TGTGCCAGCAGCTTGGCACTAGCGGGAGTGTTTGGTAGCACAGATACGCAGTATTTT. Residues: CASSLALAGVFGSTDTQYF.

The genes are TRBV18 and TRBJ1-5; 8 bases line up with TRBD1. Germline V lookup: CDR1 KGHSH, CDR2 LQKENI. V dropped 3 bases and J dropped 1; count of bases not matched to a gene: 5. The CDR3 contains 16 residues. For the CDR3, the DNA is TGTGCCAGCTCACCCCTAGGACAGGGAAGCAATCAGCCCCAGCATTTT. Its protein is CASSPLGQGSNQPQHF.

The V call is TRBV4-1, the J call TRBJ2-1; D uncertain. Per germline, CDR1 MGHRA and CDR2 YSYEKL. The CDR3 is 17 residues long. Trimming removed 3 bases from V and 4 bases from J, with 19 bases in between. The CDR3 DNA is TGCGCCAGCAGCCACCCATCCGGACGGAAACAATACAATGAGCAGTTCTTC. Encoded protein: CASSHPSGRKQYNEQFF.

In DNA form, the CDR3 reads TGTGCCAGCAGCTCCGGGACTAGCGGAGAGACCCAGTACTTC. Its protein product is CASSSGTSGETQYF. The chain employs TRBV7-9 and TRBJ2-5; 11 bases are shared with TRBD2. V trimming: 4 bases; J trimming: 4 bases; junction bases outside the gene matches: 2. This CDR3 is built from 14 residues. Germline V gene data show CDR1 as SEHNR and CDR2 as FQNEAQ (reference sequence).

The gene calls are TRBV13 and TRBJ2-7, with a weak D call TRBD1 (6 bases). V was pared by 3 bases and J by 0 bases, with 15 bases between. This CDR3 has 16 amino acids. Germline assignment: CDR1 PRHDT and CDR2 FYEKMQ (reference sequence). Here the CDR3 DNA reads TGTGCCAGCAGCTTGGGGGCTCGGGGAAGCTCCTACGAGCAGTACTTC. Protein product: CASSLGARGSSYEQYF.

This clone was observed a handful of times. This chain joins TRBV5-1 and TRBJ2-5; D tentatively reads TRBD1 or TRBD2 (6 bases each). The CDR3 runs 12 residues. The ends were cut back, 4 bases at V and 9 bases at J, with 13 bases in the middle. Germline CDR1 is SGHRS and CDR2 is YFSETQ. Here the CDR3 DNA reads TGCGCCAGCAGCCCTCCGGAGGGGGCCCAGTACTTC. Its translation: CASSPPEGAQYF. The full variable domain, in which reference TRBV5-1 and TRBJ2-5 provide the parts outside the CDR3, is KAGVTQTPRYLIKTRGQQVTLSCSPISGHRSVSWYQQTPGQGLQFLFEYFSETQRNKGNFPGRFSGRQFSNSRSEMNVSTLELGDSALYLCASSPPEGAQYFGPGTRLLVL.

This chain connects TRBV29-1 to TRBJ1-1; D not resolved. Trimming removed 4 bases from V and 1 base from J, with 13 bases in between. The CDR3 totals 14 residues. Germline lookup yields CDR1 SQVTM and CDR2 ANQGSEA. The CDR3 protein is CSVANHGPNTEAFF. CDR3 sequence (DNA): TGCAGCGTTGCCAATCACGGACCGAACACTGAAGCTTTCTTT.

The chain employs TRBV3-1 (or the pseudogene TRBV3-2) and TRBJ1-2, with 11 bases lining up with TRBD1. CDR1 and CDR2 (germline): LGHDT, YNNKEL (reference sequence). V dropped 4 bases and J dropped 0; count of bases not matched to a gene: 10. The CDR3 totals 18 residues. The CDR3 DNA reads TGTGCCAGCAGCCGGCCGGGACAGGGGGGCCTCACTAACTATGGCTACACCTTC. Amino acids: CASSRPGQGGLTNYGYTF.

V usage is TRBV12-3 or TRBV12-4 and J usage is TRBJ1-1, with D uncertain. V was pared by 6 bases and J by 1 base, with 9 bases between. The CDR3 totals 13 residues. The CDR3 DNA reads as TGTGCCAGCAGCCGCAACCAGAACACTGAAGCTTTCTTT. Translating it yields CASSRNQNTEAFF.

V is TRBV3-1 (or the pseudogene TRBV3-2) and J is TRBJ1-4; 8 positions agree with TRBD1. After removal of 0 bases from V and 8 bases from J, the junction contained 5 bases not matched to a gene. CDR1 is LGHDT and CDR2 is YNNKEL in the germline V gene (reference sequence). There are 15 residues in the CDR3. CDR3 sequence (DNA): TGTGCCAGCAGCCAAGACACAGGGGGGTGGGAAAAACTGTTTTTT. Its protein is CASSQDTGGWEKLFF.

The chain is built from TRBV28 and TRBJ1-6; the D gene is possibly TRBD1 (6 bases). V lost 11 bases and J lost 6, with 17 bases in between. Germline V gene data show CDR1 as MDHEN and CDR2 as SYDVKM. CDR3 size: 14 residues. CDR3 loop: CAARDRPSNSPLHF. The CDR3 bases are TGTGCCGCCCGAGACAGGCCCAGTAATTCACCCCTCCACTTT.

The V and J genes are TRBV28 and TRBJ2-2, with D perhaps being TRBD1 or TRBD2 (5 bases each). CDR1 and CDR2 from the germline V gene are MDHEN and SYDVKM. This CDR3 region has 14 residues. The V end lost 5 bases, the J end lost 5 bases, and 12 bases lay between the germline ends. CDR3 in amino acids: CASSRLWGTGELFF. In DNA, the CDR3 is TGTGCCAGCAGTCGACTTTGGGGGACCGGGGAGCTGTTTTTT.